This T cell receptor (beta chain) was identified in a study of control samples from healthy donors and cancer patients. The data were produced by immunoSEQ multiplex PCR, yet TCRdb's version contains in-frame clones alone and is incomplete. The table includes 70,000 to 100,000 clones, about 89% detected once. The length of the CDR3 is 13 residues. Trimming took 5 bases from V and 5 from J; bases not matched to a gene: 3. Per the germline V gene, CDR1 is MDHEN and CDR2 is SYDVKM. J is TRBJ2-5 and V is TRBV28, with 9 bases lining up with TRBD1. This receptor was identified in a woman between 55 and 75 years old in good health. Sequenced: blood. The CDR3 loop reads CASSQDRGETQYF. CDR3 bases: TGTGCCAGCAGTCAAGACAGGGGGGAGACCCAGTACTTC.